Below, one TCR beta chain is given with its context. Its antigen is not identified. Sequencing used immunoSEQ multiplex PCR; TCRdb keeps in-frame clones, though not all of them. The table records 95,000 to 150,000 clones, approximately 83% of them present only once. The data originate from a study of T cell responses to AZD1222 COVID-19 vaccine. Study-level findings and limits: Across spike, vaccine-associated CD4 TCRs were found, dominant at 160-218 and 743-854.

The V gene lost 4 bases and the J gene lost 0 bases, with 9 bases spanning the gap. Germline CDR1 reads SNHLY; CDR2 reads FYNNEI. This CDR3 contains 14 residues. The chain uses TRBV2 and TRBJ1-1; D unclear. The sequence came from an adult in good health. This specimen was peripheral blood, taken on day 0 of AZD1222 vaccination. Written as DNA, the CDR3 is TGTGCCAGCAGTGCGGGCCACATGAACACTGAAGCTTTCTTT. Its translation: CASSAGHMNTEAFF. The whole variable domain, filled in from reference TRBV2 and TRBJ1-1, reads EPEVTQTPSHQVTQMGQEVILRCVPISNHLYFYWYRQILGQKVEFLVSFYNNEISEKSEIFDDQFSVERPDGSNFTLKIRSTKLEDSAMYFCASSAGHMNTEAFFGQGTRLTVV.